This record looks at one T cell receptor (beta chain) sequence and its context. No antigen is known for it. The data originate from a study of response to subunit inactivated influenza vaccine. Study-wide points: The authors suggested that few new T cells are recruited per seasonal influenza vaccination.

TCRdb redid the calling of the RT-PCR reads with MiXCR, one entry per CDR3 protein. In the table there are 300,000 to 350,000 distinct CDR3 sequences, 20% to 25% of which are singletons. Germline loops: CDR1 MNHEY, CDR2 SVGEGT. V was clipped by 7 bases and J by 5 bases, with 15 bases between them. This CDR3 has 13 amino acids. This receptor was taken from a man aged 50-75 years who received an inactivated influenza vaccine. Sequenced material: PBMCs from blood, taken approximately 20 months after vaccination. The V gene is TRBV6-2 or TRBV6-3, the J gene TRBJ2-7; D may be TRBD2 (5 bases). The CDR3 reads CASTAGFSNEQYF. As DNA, the CDR3 is TGTGCCAGCACGGCGGGTTTCTCTAACGAGCAGTACTTC.